Each of the 14 T cell receptor beta chains below was sequenced from the same sample in a study of identical twins. TCRdb reprocessed the 5' RACE reads via MiXCR and lists one record per CDR3 protein. Among 700,000 to 950,000 distinct CDR3 sequences listed, roughly 12% were seen once. This sample was also put to use in a study of yellow fever vaccine responses in identical twins.

The material sequenced was PBMCs. The receptor set was obtained from a woman between 18 and 29 years old in good health.

This clonotype was counted at least ten times. V and J are TRBV5-1 and TRBJ2-3; 8 bases align to TRBD2. The germline V gene encodes CDR1 SGHRS and CDR2 YFSETQ. This CDR3 has 16 residues. The J segment lost 2 bases and the V segment lost 4 bases, leaving 9 bases of the junction unmatched. In DNA form, the CDR3 reads TGCGCCAGCAGCCCCCTCATAGCGGGGACCACAGATACGCAGTATTTT. It is translated as CASSPLIAGTTDTQYF.

The V gene is TRBV11-2, the J gene TRBJ1-5; D is unclear. The CDR3 is 13 amino acids. Germline V lookup: CDR1 SGHAT, CDR2 FQNNGV. Deletions cut 5 bases from V and 6 bases from J, with 11 bases between. CDR3 in amino acids: CASSPTGVQPQHF. In DNA, the CDR3 is TGTGCCAGCAGCCCGACGGGAGTTCAGCCCCAGCATTTT.

There are a few counts of this clonotype. Its ends do not fully match the called genes, so a read error is possible. This rearrangement joins TRBV12-3 or TRBV12-4 to TRBJ2-1; 7 positions match TRBD1. The CDR3 runs to 12 residues. The CDR3 loop reads CASSSRQGQSSF. The CDR3 region has the DNA TGTGCCAGCAGTTCCCGACAGGGTCAATCCTCGTTC.

This clonotype has at least ten counts. This chain joins TRBV12-3 or TRBV12-4 and TRBJ1-1, with no clear D. The CDR3 extends over 14 amino acids. V was cut by 2 bases and J by 1 base, with 8 bases left in between. The DNA for the CDR3 is TGTGCCAGCAGTTTACTGCCAAAGAACACTGAAGCTTTCTTT. It translates to CASSLLPKNTEAFF.

This clonotype was counted a few times. The chain couples TRBV4-1 to TRBJ2-1; 10 nucleotides match TRBD2. This CDR3 has 16 residues. J lost 7 bases, V lost 4 bases, and 10 bases had no gene match. Germline V gene sequence: CDR1 MGHRA, CDR2 YSYEKL. For the CDR3, the DNA is TGCGCCAGCAGCCTGGCCGCTAGCGGGAGCGGTAATGAGCAGTTCTTC. Translation: CASSLAASGSGNEQFF.

This clonotype was detected only a few times. The chain employs TRBV6-1 and TRBJ2-3; D gene uncertain. The CDR3 is 15 amino acids. The V and J ends lost 5 bases and 4 bases respectively, with 16 bases between them. From germline, CDR1 is MNHNS and CDR2 SASEGT. CDR3 nucleotide sequence: TGTGCCAGCAGTCCTTATCGGATTACAGCAGATACGCAGTATTTT. It translates to CASSPYRITADTQYF.

This clonotype was recorded many times. The V call is TRBV6-1, the J call TRBJ2-5; D gene uncertain. Per the germline V gene, CDR1 is MNHNS and CDR2 is SASEGT. The V end lost 3 bases, the J end lost 0 bases, and 8 bases lay between the germline ends. CDR3 length: 14 residues. The CDR3 here is CASSDGWNQETQYF. CDR3 in DNA: TGTGCCAGCAGTGATGGCTGGAACCAAGAGACCCAGTACTTC.

This clonotype showed up many times. V usage is TRBV4-1 and J usage is TRBJ2-6; D gene ambiguous. This CDR3 is 15 amino acids long. Germline values: CDR1 MGHRA, CDR2 YSYEKL. Trimming pared 1 base from V and 3 bases from J, leaving 7 bases between. The CDR3, as DNA: TGCGCCAGCAGCCAAGTAGTGATTGGGGCCAACGTCCTGACTTTC. This encodes CASSQVVIGANVLTF.

In its sample, this clonotype was seen a few times. This chain links TRBV4-1 with TRBJ2-3, with a weak D call TRBD1 (6 bases). The CDR3 consists of 15 residues. Germline assignment: CDR1 MGHRA and CDR2 YSYEKL. Trimming left V 0 bases short and J 5 bases short, with 12 bases between. Here the CDR3 DNA reads TGCGCCAGCAGCCAAGATTACCAGACAGGAGATACGCAGTATTTT. Translation: CASSQDYQTGDTQYF.

The chain employs TRBV24-1 and TRBJ2-3, with D tentatively TRBD1 or TRBD2 (5 bases each). The CDR3 loop spans 20 amino acids. Trimming stripped 6 bases from V and 2 bases from J, with 29 bases between. Germline CDR1 reads KGHDR; CDR2 reads SFDVKD. CDR3 DNA sequence: TGTGCCACCAGTTTCCAGTGGGGGTCGGCGGAGCCGGCCCACACAGATACGCAGTATTTT. Encoded protein: CATSFQWGSAEPAHTDTQYF.

This clonotype has only a few counts. The rearrangement joins TRBV10-3 to TRBJ2-1, with a weak D call TRBD2 (5 bases). The CDR3 is 15 residues long. Germline lookup yields CDR1 ENHRY and CDR2 SYGVKD. The V end lost 2 bases, the J end lost 8 bases, and 16 bases lay between the germline ends. This CDR3 reads CAISERASSRDEQFF. In nucleotides, the CDR3 is TGTGCCATCAGTGAGCGGGCTAGCTCTAGGGATGAGCAGTTCTTC.

This chain connects TRBV5-1 to TRBJ2-7, with TRBD2 matching 14 bases. The length of the CDR3 is 15 residues. V trimming: 5 bases; J trimming: 3 bases; junction bases outside the gene matches: 4. CDR1 is SGHRS, CDR2 YFSETQ, per germline. CDR3 nucleotide sequence: TGCGCCAGCAGAATTGGGACTAGCGGGAGCTACGAGCAGTACTTC. Residues: CASRIGTSGSYEQYF.

V is TRBV5-6 and J is TRBJ1-1, with D possibly being TRBD1 (6 bases). Trimming pared 0 bases from V and 7 bases from J, leaving 13 bases between. CDR1 and CDR2 (germline): SGHDT, YYEEEE. The CDR3 contains 14 residues. Here the CDR3 reads CASSLEGGLGEAFF. The CDR3 DNA reads TGTGCCAGCAGCTTGGAGGGGGGGCTCGGTGAAGCTTTCTTT.

V is TRBV28 and J is TRBJ2-7; 14 positions match TRBD2. Trimming removed 8 bases from V and 7 bases from J; junction bases left unmatched: 7. Per the germline V gene, CDR1 is MDHEN and CDR2 is SYDVKM. The CDR3 is 14 amino acids. Here the CDR3 reads CASRLAGGSGEQYF. As DNA, the CDR3 is TGTGCCAGCCGACTAGCGGGAGGGTCGGGTGAGCAGTACTTC.